Below, 9 T cell receptor beta chains from the same sample are listed, as sequenced in a study of blood T cell repertoires in COVID-19 (dated by TCRdb to 2020 to 2022). Library method: the immunoSEQ multiplex PCR assay. TCRdb retrieved this table from immuneACCESS and kept in-frame rearrangements only. Not all clones are present; in checked studies, unresolved V genes account for under half, and no reason is known for the remainder. Counted in this sample were about 150,000 clones; around 90% of them appeared once. Roughly 2% of the sample is held by the ten biggest clonotypes. Sequencing input: peripheral blood. These TCRs come from a man in his fifties or sixties who had recovered from COVID-19.

The chain uses TRBV12-3 or TRBV12-4 and TRBJ1-1; D is undetermined. Trimming took 6 bases from V and 4 from J, leaving 9 bases between them. The CDR3 has 12 amino acids. The CDR3 protein is CASSPRGTEAFF. In DNA, the CDR3 is TGTGCCAGCAGCCCACGGGGCACTGAAGCTTTCTTT.

The chain combines TRBV30 with TRBJ1-1, with a tentative D call TRBD1 (5 bases). This CDR3 has 13 residues. CDR1 GTSNPN and CDR2 SVGIG come from the germline V gene (reference sequence). Trimming pared 8 bases from V and 3 bases from J, leaving 16 bases between. The CDR3 region has the DNA TGTGCCCTAGGCGGGGCGCGGGACACTGAAGCTTTCTTT. It translates to CALGGARDTEAFF.

J is TRBJ2-1 and V is TRBV19; 8 nucleotides agree with TRBD2. The CDR3 is 15 residues long. V trimming: 3 bases; J trimming: 8 bases; junction bases outside the gene matches: 9. CDR1 and CDR2 from the germline V gene are LNHDA and SQIVND (reference sequence). The CDR3 sequence is CASSIYPAGEDEQFF. The CDR3 DNA follows: TGTGCCAGTAGTATCTATCCAGCGGGAGAAGATGAGCAGTTCTTC.

This clone was seen many times. V usage is TRBV2 and J usage is TRBJ2-2; no clear D. Germline V gene lookup returns CDR1 SNHLY and CDR2 FYNNEI. This CDR3 contains 14 residues. V gave up 5 bases and J gave up 5 bases, with 12 bases separating them. CDR3 bases: TGTGCCAGCAGTACCGCTCCAGAAACCGGGGAGCTGTTTTTT. Its protein is CASSTAPETGELFF. Looking up the rest from reference TRBV2 and TRBJ2-2 gives the full variable domain: EPEVTQTPSHQVTQMGQEVILRCVPISNHLYFYWYRQILGQKVEFLVSFYNNEISEKSEIFDDQFSVERPDGSNFTLKIRSTKLEDSAMYFCASSTAPETGELFFGEGSRLTVL.

This clone occurred a few times. CDR3: CASSLYDRGMYEQYF. DNA for the CDR3: TGTGCCAGCAGCTTGTACGACAGGGGAATGTACGAGCAGTACTTC. The chain combines TRBV5-4 with TRBJ2-7; 8 bases fit TRBD1. V lost 1 base to trimming and J lost 4 bases; unmatched junction nucleotides: 7. The germline V gene has CDR1 SGHNT and CDR2 YYREEE (reference sequence). The CDR3 consists of 15 residues. The complete variable domain, with remaining parts taken from reference TRBV5-4 and TRBJ2-7, reads ETGVTQSPTHLIKTRGQQVTLRCSSQSGHNTVSWYQQALGQGPQFIFQYYREEENGRGNFPPRFSGLQFPNYSSELNVNALELDDSALYLCASSLYDRGMYEQYFGPGTRLTVT.

V is TRBV5-4 and J is TRBJ2-7; TRBD1 agrees at 8 bases. V shed 4 bases, J shed 6 bases, and the junction held 9 bases outside the gene matches. The CDR3 extends over 14 amino acids. The V gene's germline CDR1 is SGHNT and CDR2 YYREEE (reference sequence). The CDR3 loop reads CASSVQGARGEQYF. The CDR3 region has the DNA TGTGCCAGCAGCGTTCAGGGGGCCCGGGGCGAGCAGTACTTC.

The chain has TRBV5-1 and TRBJ2-3; TRBD2 aligns across 9 bases. Trimming cost V 4 bases and J 2 bases; bases outside gene matches: 14. The CDR3 runs 18 residues. CDR1 and CDR2 from the germline V gene are SGHRS and YFSETQ. This CDR3 is CASSAGILAGYPTDTQYF. The CDR3, as DNA: TGCGCCAGCAGCGCTGGGATTCTAGCGGGGTACCCCACAGATACGCAGTATTTT.

The chain joins TRBV10-3 to TRBJ1-6; TRBD1 matches at 11 bases. Germline-derived CDR1 and CDR2 are ENHRY and SYGVKD. The trim removed 3 bases at V and 9 bases at J, leaving 4 bases unmatched. The CDR3 is 15 amino acids. The DNA of the CDR3 is TGTGCCATCAGTGAATCAGGGACAGGGGGTTCACCCCTCCACTTT. Protein product: CAISESGTGGSPLHF.

V and J are TRBV4-2 and TRBJ2-3; 16 nucleotides align to TRBD2. This CDR3 is built from 20 residues. In germline, CDR1 is LGHNA, CDR2 YNFKEQ. V shed 4 bases, J shed 0 bases, and the junction held 10 bases outside the gene matches. CDR3 bases: TGTGCCAGCAGCCGGACTGGGACTAGCGGGGGGGCCTCTAGCACAGATACGCAGTATTTT. Translation: CASSRTGTSGGASSTDTQYF.